The 27 T cell receptor beta chains listed next were all sequenced from one sample in a study of blood T cell repertoires in COVID-19. The assay was immunoSEQ multiplex PCR, and TCRdb's table has in-frame clones only and misses some. The data show about 130,000 clones, about 89% seen once. Input material: peripheral blood. All receptors derive from a man aged 50-60 years with active COVID-19.

The rearrangement joins TRBV3-1 (or the pseudogene TRBV3-2) to TRBJ1-2, with D unresolved. V was trimmed by 0 bases and J by 8 bases, leaving 13 bases between them. The CDR3 runs to 14 residues. Per germline, CDR1 LGHDT and CDR2 YNNKEL (reference sequence). CDR3: CASSQDLSRAGYTF. The CDR3, as DNA: TGTGCCAGCAGCCAAGATCTTAGCCGAGCCGGCTACACCTTC.

The V call is TRBV28, the J call TRBJ1-1; tentative D call: TRBD1 (5 bases). V lost 7 bases to trimming and J lost 0 bases, with 12 bases between them. The CDR3 extends over 14 amino acids. Germline CDR1 reads MDHEN; CDR2 reads SYDVKM. CDR3 in amino acids: CASILAGMNTEAFF. The DNA for the CDR3 is TGTGCCAGCATCCTCGCAGGGATGAACACTGAAGCTTTCTTT.

CDR3 residues: CASSQAAGGGKTQYF. The CDR3 bases are TGTGCCAGCAGCCAAGCGGCGGGGGGCGGGAAGACCCAGTACTTC. J is TRBJ2-5 and V is TRBV3-1 (or the pseudogene TRBV3-2); 8 positions match TRBD2. There are 15 residues in the CDR3. J was trimmed by 6 bases and V by 1 base; bases with no gene match: 7. The germline CDR1 and CDR2 sequences are LGHDT and YNNKEL (reference sequence).

For this clone: The identical CDR3 is also encoded by other nucleotide sequences in the sample. This chain links TRBV12-3 or TRBV12-4 with TRBJ1-2; D gene uncertain. This CDR3 contains 12 residues. Trimming left V 1 base short and J 8 bases short, with 8 bases between. In DNA, the CDR3 is TGTGCCAGCAGTTTAGGGGCCCGAGGCTACACCTTC. Its translation is CASSLGARGYTF.

This chain joins TRBV14 and TRBJ2-5; D is possibly TRBD1 (6 bases). V gave up 0 bases and J gave up 5 bases, with 13 bases separating them. CDR3 length: 15 residues. Germline values: CDR1 SGHDN, CDR2 FVKESK. CDR3 region: CASSQEDSRVETQYF. As DNA, the CDR3 is TGTGCCAGCAGCCAAGAGGACAGCCGGGTGGAGACCCAGTACTTC.

V is TRBV12-5 and J is TRBJ1-4; D unclear. The CDR3 has 15 residues. V lost 0 bases to trimming and J lost 11 bases, with 16 bases between them. Germline loops: CDR1 LGHNT, CDR2 FRNRAP. For the CDR3, the DNA is TGTGCTAGTGGTTTGGTTCCGGGAGCGGACTCGAAACTGTTTTTT. Translated: CASGLVPGADSKLFF.

V usage is TRBV9 and J usage is TRBJ2-3; possible D gene TRBD1, 6 bases. Germline CDR1 reads SGDLS; CDR2 reads YYNGEE. The length of the CDR3 is 13 residues. Trimming stripped 10 bases from V and 2 bases from J, with 14 bases between. Here the CDR3 DNA reads TGTGCCGGAGGAAAGGGGGACACAGATACGCAGTATTTT. This codes for CAGGKGDTDTQYF. Looking up the rest from reference TRBV9 and TRBJ2-3 gives the full variable domain: DSGVTQTPKHLITATGQRVTLRCSPRSGDLSVYWYQQSLDQGLQFLIQYYNGEERAKGNILERFSAQQFPDLHSELNLSSLELGDSALYFCAGGKGDTDTQYFGPGTRLTVL.

The chain is built from TRBV2 and TRBJ1-4; no clear D. CDR1 is SNHLY, CDR2 FYNNEI, per germline. The V gene lost 7 bases and the J gene lost 4 bases, with 7 bases spanning the gap. CDR3 length: 12 residues. The CDR3, as DNA: TGTGCCAGCACAGGCGTTAATGAAAAACTGTTTTTT. Protein: CASTGVNEKLFF.

The chain couples TRBV7-3 to TRBJ2-1, with 10 bases fitting TRBD2. This CDR3 spans 15 amino acids. Germline CDR1 SGHTA, CDR2 FQGTGA. V lost 5 bases to trimming and J lost 9 bases; unmatched junction nucleotides: 10. The CDR3 here is CASSLEPSGGLEQFF. CDR3 nucleotides: TGTGCCAGCAGCCTCGAGCCTAGCGGGGGCCTTGAGCAGTTCTTC.

The CDR3 region is CASSPWEGGGEQYF. The CDR3, as DNA: TGTGCCAGCAGCCCCTGGGAGGGGGGAGGCGAGCAGTACTTC. The chain uses TRBV6-2 or TRBV6-3 and TRBJ2-7; TRBD2 might be the D (7 bases). The CDR3 contains 14 residues. Germline CDR1 is MNHEY and CDR2 is SVGEGT. Deletions cut 6 bases from V and 6 bases from J, with 18 bases between.

The table lists this clone with a count of one. This rearrangement joins TRBV4-1 to TRBJ2-5; no reliable D call. With 0 bases removed from V and 5 bases from J, the gap between germline ends came to 13 bases. The CDR3 consists of 15 residues. Per the germline V gene, CDR1 is MGHRA and CDR2 is YSYEKL. The DNA of the CDR3 is TGCGCCAGCAGCCAAGATATAATAGCCGGGGAGACCCAGTACTTC. Translation gives CASSQDIIAGETQYF.

The gene calls are TRBV30 and TRBJ2-5; 12 bases line up with TRBD2. Trimming removed 2 bases from V and 7 bases from J; junction bases left unmatched: 5. The CDR3 length is 14 residues. Germline V gene lookup returns CDR1 GTSNPN and CDR2 SVGIG (reference sequence). CDR3 nucleotide sequence: TGTGCCTGGAGTTCGACTAGCGGGGGAGTGACCCAGTACTTC. Encoded protein: CAWSSTSGGVTQYF. Filled out from reference TRBV30 and TRBJ2-5, the complete variable domain reads SQTIHQWPATLVQPVGSPLSLECTVEGTSNPNLYWYRQAAGRGLQLLFYSVGIGQISSEVPQNLSASRPQDRQFILSSKKLLLSDSGFYLCAWSSTSGGVTQYFGPGTRLLVL.

This chain uses TRBV19 with TRBJ2-1; tentatively, D is TRBD2 (5 bases). The CDR3 spans 14 residues. CDR1 LNHDA and CDR2 SQIVND come from the germline V gene (reference sequence). Trimming stripped 10 bases from V and 6 bases from J, with 19 bases between. The CDR3 bases are TGTGCCACCTTTGGTAGCCGGGGATCCAATGAGCAGTTCTTC. This sequence encodes CATFGSRGSNEQFF.

The V gene is TRBV15, the J gene TRBJ1-2; weak D call: TRBD1 (5 bases). V gave up 3 bases and J gave up 4 bases, with 15 bases separating them. Germline assignment: CDR1 LNHNV and CDR2 YYDKDF (reference sequence). The CDR3 runs to 15 residues. The CDR3 DNA reads as TGTGCCACCAGCAGGACAGATTCTCCTACCTATGGCTACACCTTC. Its translation is CATSRTDSPTYGYTF.

The V and J genes are TRBV19 and TRBJ1-5, with TRBD1 as a possible D gene (6 bases). CDR1 LNHDA and CDR2 SQIVND come from the germline V gene (reference sequence). The CDR3 covers 15 residues. The germline V and J ends were trimmed by 7 bases and 1 base, with 14 bases remaining between them. As DNA, the CDR3 is TGTGCCAGTACCCAAGGGGGGGGCAGCAATCAGCCCCAGCATTTT. Amino acid sequence: CASTQGGGSNQPQHF.

V usage is TRBV15 and J usage is TRBJ1-5; D may be TRBD1 (6 bases). Trimming shortened V by 4 bases and J by 3 bases, and 10 bases separated the two germline ends. From germline, CDR1 is LNHNV and CDR2 YYDKDF (reference sequence). The CDR3 loop spans 14 amino acids. The CDR3 reads CATSTQGPNQPQHF. CDR3 coding DNA: TGTGCCACCAGCACACAGGGTCCCAATCAGCCCCAGCATTTT.

This sequence joins TRBV29-1 and TRBJ2-7, with 7 bases identical to TRBD2. From germline, CDR1 is SQVTM and CDR2 ANQGSEA. The CDR3 extends over 13 amino acids. The trim removed 4 bases at V and 5 bases at J, leaving 8 bases unmatched. CDR3 protein: CSVVKAGSHEQYF. CDR3 in DNA: TGCAGCGTTGTAAAAGCGGGGAGCCACGAGCAGTACTTC.

J is TRBJ2-7 and V is TRBV6-5; no clear D. CDR1 is MNHEY and CDR2 is SVGAGI in the germline V gene. The V end was cut by 8 bases, the J end by 1 base, with 6 bases between. This CDR3 spans 11 amino acids. CDR3 sequence (DNA): TGTGCCAGCCTCCTTTCCTACGAGCAGTACTTC. This encodes CASLLSYEQYF.

This chain connects TRBV6-1 to TRBJ2-3, with 8 bases fitting TRBD1. CDR1 is MNHNS, CDR2 SASEGT, per germline. V dropped 2 bases and J dropped 3; count of bases not matched to a gene: 4. CDR3 size: 15 residues. CDR3 sequence reads: CASSEYYRGTDTQYF. The CDR3 coding sequence is TGTGCCAGCAGTGAATACTACAGGGGGACAGATACGCAGTATTTT.

The chain uses TRBV27 and TRBJ2-2, with a possible D match to TRBD2 (6 bases). This CDR3 region has 16 residues. Trimming removed 0 bases from V and 5 bases from J, with 13 bases in between. Per germline, CDR1 MNHEY and CDR2 SMNVEV (reference sequence). CDR3 sequence (DNA): TGTGCCAGCAGTTTATCGAGTGGGGGAGGAACCGGGGAGCTGTTTTTT. Translated: CASSLSSGGGTGELFF.

The V and J genes are TRBV7-2 and TRBJ2-7; D ambiguous. This CDR3 has 13 amino acids. CDR1 and CDR2 from the germline V gene are SGHTA and FQGNSA. V lost 5 bases, J lost 5 bases, and 13 bases lay in between. CDR3 sequence reads: CASSTRESNEQYF. The CDR3 DNA reads TGTGCCAGCAGCACCCGAGAGTCTAACGAGCAGTACTTC.

The CDR3 bases are TGTGCCAGCAGCCCAGACCCTACGGGGACCCAGTACTTC. As protein: CASSPDPTGTQYF. The rearrangement joins TRBV7-2 to TRBJ2-5; D unresolved. Trimming pared 5 bases from V and 7 bases from J, leaving 14 bases between. This CDR3 spans 13 amino acids. Germline-derived CDR1 and CDR2 are SGHTA and FQGNSA.

This clone has only a few counts. V gene TRBV5-1 combines with J gene TRBJ2-3, with 9 bases fitting TRBD2. This CDR3 region has 15 residues. V lost 3 bases and J lost 2; bases outside the gene matches: 4. Germline CDR1 SGHRS, CDR2 YFSETQ. CDR3 amino acids: CASSSERGDTDTQYF. The DNA of the CDR3 is TGCGCCAGCAGCTCCGAGCGGGGGGACACAGATACGCAGTATTTT.

V gene TRBV7-6 combines with J gene TRBJ2-7, with D tentatively TRBD1 (6 bases). V lost 5 bases to trimming and J lost 1 base, with 12 bases between them. Germline V lookup: CDR1 SGHVS, CDR2 FNYEAQ. This CDR3 is 14 amino acids long. Here the CDR3 DNA reads TGTGCCAGCAGCCCAGTGACAGGATCCTACGAGCAGTACTTC. Amino acids: CASSPVTGSYEQYF.

The V gene is TRBV7-2, the J gene TRBJ1-3; no firm D call. CDR1 SGHTA and CDR2 FQGNSA come from the germline V gene. This CDR3 has 15 amino acids. V lost 2 bases to trimming and J lost 4 bases, with 12 bases between them. The CDR3 sequence is CASSLSGGSGNTIYF. In DNA form, the CDR3 reads TGTGCCAGCAGCTTATCAGGAGGATCCGGAAACACCATATATTTT. The variable domain in full, completed from reference TRBV7-2 and TRBJ1-3, reads GAGVSQSPSNKVTEKGKDVELRCDPISGHTALYWYRQSLGQGLEFLIYFQGNSAPDKSGLPSDRFSAERTGGSVSTLTIQRTQQEDSAVYLCASSLSGGSGNTIYFGEGSWLTVV.

Note on this clone: At the DNA level, this CDR3 is encoded by other sequences in the same sample as well. This chain joins TRBV4-3 and TRBJ1-6; TRBD1 aligns across 8 bases. Germline V CDR1 and CDR2: LGHNA, YSLEER. V was clipped by 3 bases and J by 7 bases; unmatched bases: 5. This CDR3 is built from 15 residues. The DNA for the CDR3 is TGCGCCAGCAGCCACCCCGGGACAGGCAATTCACCCCTCCACTTT. Protein product: CASSHPGTGNSPLHF.

The V gene is TRBV15, the J gene TRBJ1-3, with unresolved D. The ends were cut back, 1 base at V and 0 bases at J, with 4 bases in the middle. The CDR3 sequence is 14 residues long. Germline assignment: CDR1 LNHNV and CDR2 YYDKDF (reference sequence). As DNA, the CDR3 is TGTGCCACCAGCAGAGGCGTCTCTGGAAACACCATATATTTT. This gives the protein CATSRGVSGNTIYF.